Below, 9 T cell receptor beta chains from the same sample are listed, as sequenced in a study of blood T cell repertoires in COVID-19. Profiling relied on immunoSEQ multiplex PCR, and the TCRdb table lists in-frame clones only, not all of them. Of a few hundred thousand clones in the sample, roughly 85% are singletons; the top ten hold under 2.5%. Sequencing input: peripheral blood. The receptor source for this set is a woman aged 65 to 85 with COVID-19, enrolled during active disease.

The CDR3 DNA follows: TGTGCCAGCAGCTTAGGACTCCTCCTACGCAGCGGTACGCAGTATTTT. Its translation: CASSLGLLLRSGTQYF. The rearrangement joins TRBV7-2 to TRBJ2-3, with a weak D call TRBD2 (5 bases). The CDR3 runs to 16 residues. Trimming cost V 1 base and J 8 bases, with 19 bases left between them. Germline CDR1 reads SGHTA; CDR2 reads FQGNSA.

This rearrangement joins TRBV28 to TRBJ2-7, with TRBD2 matching over 8 bases. The CDR3 has 15 amino acids. Germline V gene sequence: CDR1 MDHEN, CDR2 SYDVKM. Trimming at V came to 6 bases and at J to 6 bases, leaving 13 bases not matched to a gene. This CDR3 reads CASSPGGGYAFEQYF. CDR3 coding DNA: TGTGCCAGCAGCCCTGGCGGGGGGTACGCTTTCGAGCAGTACTTC.

V gene TRBV18 combines with J gene TRBJ1-3; D might be TRBD1 (5 bases). This CDR3 contains 15 residues. Trimming removed 8 bases at V and 6 bases at J, with 20 bases between. In germline, CDR1 is KGHSH, CDR2 LQKENI. The CDR3 loop reads CASRELQGVENTIYF. DNA for the CDR3: TGTGCCAGCCGCGAGCTCCAGGGTGTAGAAAACACCATATATTTT. Full variable domain (remainder filled in from reference TRBV18 and TRBJ1-3): NAGVMQNPRHLVRRRGQEARLRCSPMKGHSHVYWYRQLPEEGLKFMVYLQKENIIDESGMPKERFSAEFPKEGPSILRIQQVVRGDSAAYFCASRELQGVENTIYFGEGSWLTVV.

V usage is TRBV5-1 and J usage is TRBJ1-5, with 10 bases fitting TRBD1. This CDR3 has 15 amino acids. The V segment lost 2 bases and the J segment 4 bases; nucleotides outside the gene matches: 3. CDR1 SGHRS and CDR2 YFSETQ come from the germline V gene. CDR3 DNA: TGCGCCAGCAGCTTCTCGGGACAGGGGAATCAGCCCCAGCATTTT. It encodes CASSFSGQGNQPQHF.

J is TRBJ1-4 and V is TRBV25-1; D possibly corresponds to TRBD1 (5 bases). Trimming pared 2 bases from V and 3 bases from J, leaving 10 bases between. The CDR3 loop spans 15 amino acids. Per germline, CDR1 MGHDK and CDR2 SYGVNS. Here the CDR3 reads CASSEPGWANEKLFF. The CDR3 DNA reads as TGTGCCAGCAGTGAACCAGGGTGGGCTAATGAAAAACTGTTTTTT.

The V and J genes are TRBV29-1 and TRBJ2-1, with 7 bases lining up with TRBD2. The CDR3 is 15 amino acids. Germline CDR1 SQVTM, CDR2 ANQGSEA. The V segment lost 6 bases and the J segment 4 bases; nucleotides outside the gene matches: 12. The CDR3 DNA sequence: TGCAGCGTCCCAAGGGCGGGAGCTGGATACAATGAGCAGTTCTTC. This codes for CSVPRAGAGYNEQFF.

The genes are TRBV6-5 and TRBJ1-3, with 9 bases that match TRBD1. J lost 4 bases, V lost 1 base, and 5 bases had no gene match. Per the germline V gene, CDR1 is MNHEY and CDR2 is SVGAGI. This CDR3 comprises 16 residues. CDR3: CASSYLPGQGGNTIYF. Here the CDR3 DNA reads TGTGCCAGCAGTTACTTACCGGGACAGGGAGGAAACACCATATATTTT.

The rearrangement uses TRBV7-9 and TRBJ2-5, with D unclear. Looked up from germline, CDR1 is SEHNR and CDR2 is FQNEAQ (reference sequence). Between the trimmed V and J ends, which lost 0 bases and 5 bases, there was a span of 4 bases. This CDR3 has 12 amino acids. The DNA of the CDR3 is TGTGCCAGCAGCTTAGCTCGGGAGACCCAGTACTTC. This gives the protein CASSLARETQYF.

Only one count was recorded for this clone. The gene calls are TRBV2 and TRBJ1-1, with D unclear. The CDR3 consists of 15 residues. V was shortened by 6 bases and J by 5 bases, with 19 bases between the two germline ends. CDR1 SNHLY and CDR2 FYNNEI come from the germline V gene. CDR3 residues: CASRSYMGGGTEAFF. The CDR3 DNA sequence: TGTGCCAGCAGGTCCTACATGGGAGGTGGGACTGAAGCTTTCTTT.